The 5 T cell receptor beta chains below all came from one sample that was sequenced in a study of T cell responses to AZD1222 COVID-19 vaccine. Libraries were prepared by immunoSEQ multiplex PCR; TCRdb keeps only in-frame clonotypes and omits some of them. The sample contains under 200,000 clones, about 90% of which appear only once. The source material was peripheral blood, sampled on day 0 of AZD1222 vaccination. The receptors derive from an adult in good health.

V and J are TRBV15 and TRBJ2-5; TRBD2 matches at 9 bases. With V trimmed by 5 bases and J by 2 bases, 9 bases remained unmatched. Germline CDR1 reads LNHNV; CDR2 reads YYDKDF (reference sequence). CDR3 length: 16 residues. The CDR3 DNA follows: TGTGCCACCAGCGACAATCTAGCGGGGATGCAAGAGACCCAGTACTTC. It translates to CATSDNLAGMQETQYF. Filled out from reference TRBV15 and TRBJ2-5, the complete variable domain reads DAMVIQNPRYQVTQFGKPVTLSCSQTLNHNVMYWYQQKSSQAPKLLFHYYDKDFNNEADTPDNFQSRRPNTSFCFLDIRSPGLGDTAMYLCATSDNLAGMQETQYFGPGTRLLVL.

The rearrangement links TRBV10-1 to TRBJ1-6, with D maybe TRBD1 (6 bases). There are 14 residues in the CDR3. The germline V gene encodes CDR1 WNHNN and CDR2 SYGVQD (reference sequence). Trimming removed 2 bases from V and 9 bases from J, with 11 bases in between. DNA of the CDR3: TGCGCCAGCAGTGAGCCTGGGGGCTTTTCACCCCTCCACTTT. Its protein product is CASSEPGGFSPLHF.

The chain employs TRBV5-8 and TRBJ1-5; D gene unclear. Germline loops: CDR1 SGHTS, CDR2 YDEGEE. The CDR3 is 12 amino acids. V was pared by 7 bases and J by 4 bases, with 9 bases between. CDR3 residues: CASGVVNQPQHF. The CDR3, as DNA: TGTGCCAGCGGCGTGGTAAATCAGCCCCAGCATTTT.

The chain couples TRBV5-1 to TRBJ2-5, with 10 bases that match TRBD1. This CDR3 region has 14 residues. Germline V lookup: CDR1 SGHRS, CDR2 YFSETQ. J gave up 4 bases and V 7 bases, and 7 bases lay outside the gene matches. The CDR3 DNA sequence: TGCGCCAGCGGAAGACAGGGGGCCCCAGAGACCCAGTACTTC. Residues: CASGRQGAPETQYF.

V is TRBV28 and J is TRBJ1-1; D remains ambiguous. Trimming left V 6 bases short and J 0 bases short, with 14 bases between. The CDR3 sequence is 15 residues long. The germline CDR1 and CDR2 sequences are MDHEN and SYDVKM. As DNA, the CDR3 is TGTGCCAGCAGGGGAATGGGGAGGATGAACACTGAAGCTTTCTTT. This encodes CASRGMGRMNTEAFF.